This T cell receptor (beta chain) was profiled in a study of shared clonotypes between healthy human individuals. The CDR3 contains 16 residues. The trim removed 1 base at V and 9 bases at J, leaving 13 bases unmatched. Germline V gene lookup returns CDR1 SGHAT and CDR2 FQNNGV. Only in-frame clones appear in the TCRdb table, and some are missing; sequencing was by immunoSEQ multiplex PCR. The data show millions of clones, just under 95% seen once. Naive CD8 isolation took CD45RO-negative cells positively selected for CCR7 and excluded terminally differentiated effector memory CD45RA+ cells. This clonotype was obtained from a man younger than 35 in good health. The sample taken for sequencing was naive CD8+ T cells sorted from blood. The chain couples TRBV11-2 to TRBJ1-2, with TRBD1 matching over 8 bases. The CDR3 is CASSLAAAGGLGRYTF. As DNA, the CDR3 is TGTGCCAGCAGCTTAGCCGCGGCAGGGGGCCTAGGTCGCTACACCTTC.